This is a list of T cell receptor beta chains from one sample in a study of T cells in Graves' hyperthyroidism and ophthalmopathy. MiXCR, run by TCRdb on the multiplex PCR reads, gives a single entry per CDR3 protein. The table lists roughly 500,000 distinct CDR3 sequences, just over 45% of them singletons, with around 17% in the top ten. The sample comprised peripheral blood or thyroid tissue (not recorded which). These receptor sequences come from an adult woman with Graves' disease, either hyperthyroidism or ophthalmopathy (not recorded which). The CDR3 runs from the conserved cysteine through the conserved F or W. D genes are given only for firm matches. Only some rows state a clone size, as once, few, many or a class for expanded clones.

v_call	j_call	d_call	clone_size	cdr3_nt	cdr3_aa
TRBV7-9	TRBJ2-7	-	-	TGTGCCAGCAGCTTAGGTGTGCAGTACTTC	CASSLGVQYF
TRBV20-1	TRBJ1-5	-	many	TGCAGTGTTTGGCGGACGGATGGCAATCAGCCCCAGCATTTT	CSVWRTDGNQPQHF
TRBV2	TRBJ2-7	TRBD1	-	TGTGCCAGCAGTACTCAGACAGGGGGCTTCTACGAGCAGTACTTC	CASSTQTGGFYEQYF
TRBV15	TRBJ1-5	-	-	TGTGCCACCAGCAGCCGGACGACAGCCCAGCATTTT	CATSSRTTAQHF
TRBV9	TRBJ2-7	TRBD2	many	TGTGCCAGCAGCGTAGGGACTAGCGCGGGAGAGCAGTACTTC	CASSVGTSAGEQYF
TRBV9	TRBJ2-7	TRBD1	-	TGTGCCAGCTCACCGAAACCGGGACAGGGGGCCCACGAGCAGTACTTC	CASSPKPGQGAHEQYF
TRBV10-3	TRBJ2-5	-	-	TGTGCCATCAAGACCCAAGAGACCCAGTACTTC	CAIKTQETQYF
TRBV5-8	TRBJ1-1	TRBD1	-	TGTGCCAGCAGCCAAGAGAAGGGGGCCTACACTGAAGCTTTCTTT	CASSQEKGAYTEAFF
TRBV3-1	TRBJ2-7	TRBD2	few	TGTGCCAGCAGCCAAGAACCCAGCGGGAGGAGTTACGAGCAGTACTTC	CASSQEPSGRSYEQYF
TRBV20-1	TRBJ2-5	-	many	TGCAGTGCTGGACAGTGGGAGACCCAGTACTTC	CSAGQWETQYF
TRBV20-1	TRBJ1-6	TRBD1	many	TGCAGTGCTAGAGACCCGTACCGGACAGGGAAGAATTCACCCCTCCACTTT	CSARDPYRTGKNSPLHF
TRBV7-2	TRBJ2-7	-	many	TGTGCCAGCAGCCAACCGCCGGGGAGTCTGGGGGAGCAGTACTTC	CASSQPPGSLGEQYF
TRBV24-1	TRBJ1-2	-	medium-sized	TGTGCCACCAGTGATAGCCTTAGTAACTATGGCTACACCTTC	CATSDSLSNYGYTF